This TCR beta chain comes out of a study of blood T cell repertoires in COVID-19. Study as a whole: Samples of COVID-19 (acute and convalescent) were obtained from the United States, Italy and Spain. Sources were T cells, B-cell-depleted T cells, or PBMCs; the material itself was cDNA or gDNA.

How the authors handled the data: Reference gene primer amplification gave estimated nucleated cell counts. Sequencing was performed with immunoSEQ multiplex PCR; in TCRdb, only in-frame clones are kept and a portion is missing. Clone size and the V and J calls come from that table; the DNA yielded D and trimming. The sample consists of approximately 250,000 clones, approximately 85% of them appearing once. The V gene end was trimmed by 4 bases and the J gene end by 5 bases; junction bases not matched to a gene: 2. CDR1 is SGDLS and CDR2 is YYNGEE in the germline V gene. There are 13 residues in the CDR3.

The V and J genes are TRBV9 and TRBJ1-4, with 7 positions matching TRBD1. Sequencing used peripheral blood. The clonotype was recovered from a man in his fifties with acute or convalescent COVID-19. CDR3 protein: CASSYRGNEKLFF. The CDR3 DNA is TGTGCCAGCAGCTACAGGGGCAATGAAAAACTGTTTTTT.